This T cell receptor beta chain derives from a study of response to subunit inactivated influenza vaccine. Study-wide results and caveats: There was a suggestion from the authors that each seasonal influenza vaccination recruits few new T cells.

This clonotype has only a few counts. Its antigen is as yet unknown. CDR1 MDHEN and CDR2 SYDVKM come from the germline V gene. The CDR3 sequence is 11 residues long. Trimming pared 5 bases from V and 7 bases from J, leaving 9 bases between. In TCRdb, the RT-PCR reads were re-called with MiXCR into one record per CDR3 protein. The sample includes 200,000 to 250,000 distinct CDR3 sequences, 12% seen only once; the top ten take 7.8%. The sample was non-naive T cells sorted from PBMCs, taken 14 to 15 days before vaccination. The origin of this receptor is a man aged 45-60 years who received an inactivated influenza vaccine. V usage is TRBV28 and J usage is TRBJ2-7; D not certain. CDR3: CASSPGVEQYF. CDR3 coding DNA: TGTGCCAGCAGTCCCGGCGTTGAGCAGTACTTC.